The clone carrying this T cell receptor (beta chain) was counted many times. What it binds is not known. The sample originates from a study of T-cell reconstitution after alpha-beta-depleted transplantation in children. Study results and caveats: T-cell numbers and diversity, one year after transplant, stemmed largely from T cells that were newly produced. After transplant, high TCRbeta diversity at day 60 in some patients arose from surviving recipient T cells and thymic progenitors. Several hundred rapidly expanded clones from non-depleted graft cells reportedly supplied alpha-beta T cells about two months post-transplant.

CDR1 and CDR2 (germline): SGHTA, FQGNSA. The J segment lost 6 bases and the V segment lost 5 bases, leaving 9 bases of the junction unmatched. This CDR3 spans 16 amino acids. Library preparation (for TCRbeta) was performed with unique molecular identifiers. A single record per CDR3 protein comes from TCRdb applying MiXCR to the PCR reads. The sample lists hundreds of thousands of distinct CDR3 sequences, about an eighth occurring once. The rearrangement joins TRBV7-2 to TRBJ2-1; 11 bases map to TRBD2. The clonotype was recovered from a girl aged 2 to 9 with congenital amegakaryocytic thrombocytopenia, due to receive a stem cell transplant. Sequences were derived from PBMCs, sampled before TCRalphabeta/CD19-depleted stem cell transplant. The CDR3 DNA sequence: TGTGCCAGCAGCAAACGACCTAGCGGGGGGTTCAATGAGCAGTTCTTC. Encoded protein: CASSKRPSGGFNEQFF.